One sample yielded the 13 T cell receptor beta chains listed below, sequenced in a study of vaccination effects on CD4 cells after COVID-19. Antigens for these TCRs are unknown. Profiling relied on immunoSEQ multiplex PCR, and the TCRdb table lists in-frame clones only, not all of them. The table lists about 32,000 clones, 72% of them singletons. Sequencing was preceded by expansion of antigen-specific CD4+ T cells with viral peptide pools in the ViraFEST assay. Subsequent to 10 days of culture, CD4+ T cells were isolated. Participants got two doses of BNT162b2 or mRNA-1273 vaccine. The sample consisted of CD4+ T cells from PBMCs cultured with HCoV-229E spike peptides, taken after COVID-19 vaccination. The receptors here all came from a human donor who received a COVID-19 vaccine.

This clone was seen only a few times. The chain couples TRBV18 to TRBJ1-1, with no clear D. Trimming took off 3 bases at V and 1 base at J, with 9 bases between the two ends. This CDR3 has 14 residues. Germline values: CDR1 KGHSH, CDR2 LQKENI. This CDR3 is CASSPGFSNTEAFF. The CDR3 DNA follows: TGTGCCAGCTCACCGGGCTTCTCGAACACTGAAGCTTTCTTT. The complete variable domain, with remaining parts taken from reference TRBV18 and TRBJ1-1, reads NAGVMQNPRHLVRRRGQEARLRCSPMKGHSHVYWYRQLPEEGLKFMVYLQKENIIDESGMPKERFSAEFPKEGPSILRIQQVVRGDSAAYFCASSPGFSNTEAFFGQGTRLTVV.

The rearrangement joins TRBV11-2 to TRBJ2-7; 11 nucleotides align to TRBD2. Germline CDR1 reads SGHAT; CDR2 reads FQNNGV. Trimming removed 5 bases from V and 3 bases from J; junction bases left unmatched: 6. The CDR3 is 15 amino acids. The CDR3: CASSQSTSGSYEQYF. The CDR3 DNA is TGTGCCAGCAGCCAAAGCACTAGCGGGAGCTACGAGCAGTACTTC.

The chain joins TRBV6-5 to TRBJ1-2; D perhaps matches TRBD1 (6 bases). This CDR3 comprises 14 residues. The V end was cut by 6 bases, the J end by 0 bases, with 11 bases between. The germline V gene encodes CDR1 MNHEY and CDR2 SVGAGI. CDR3 sequence: CASSAQGTNYGYTF. DNA of the CDR3: TGTGCCAGCAGCGCACAGGGAACTAACTATGGCTACACCTTC.

This sequence joins TRBV6-7 and TRBJ2-5, with 14 nucleotides matching TRBD2. TRBV6-7 is an open reading frame, and its role is uncertain. The CDR3 is 17 residues long. Trimming removed 1 base from V and 3 bases from J; junction bases left unmatched: 4. The CDR3 DNA is TGTGCCAGCAGTTACTTGAGACTAGCGGGGGGGGAAGAGACCCAGTACTTC. It encodes CASSYLRLAGGEETQYF.

The chain employs TRBV5-4 and TRBJ2-3; either TRBD1 or TRBD2 may fit D (5 bases each). V was clipped by 7 bases and J by 7 bases, with 13 bases between them. The CDR3 extends over 12 amino acids. Germline-derived CDR1 and CDR2 are SGHNT and YYREEE (reference sequence). CDR3 sequence: CASGDPAYTQYF. Here the CDR3 DNA reads TGTGCCAGCGGGGACCCAGCGTATACGCAGTATTTT.

The J gene is TRBJ1-2, the V gene TRBV6-5; the D gene is possibly TRBD1 (6 bases). This CDR3 has 13 residues. The germline V gene has CDR1 MNHEY and CDR2 SVGAGI. Trimming removed 9 bases at V and 3 bases at J, with 14 bases between. The CDR3 sequence is CASGGGGHYGYTF. The DNA for the CDR3 is TGTGCCAGTGGTGGGGGGGGCCACTATGGCTACACCTTC.

The V and J genes are TRBV19 and TRBJ2-3; D is undetermined. The V end lost 3 bases, the J end lost 0 bases, and 7 bases lay between the germline ends. Germline assignment: CDR1 LNHDA and CDR2 SQIVND (reference sequence). The CDR3 is 14 residues long. This CDR3 reads CASSIADSTDTQYF. CDR3 DNA sequence: TGTGCCAGTAGTATCGCCGACAGCACAGATACGCAGTATTTT. Full variable domain (rest looked up from reference TRBV19 and TRBJ2-3): DGGITQSPKYLFRKEGQNVTLSCEQNLNHDAMYWYRQDPGQGLRLIYYSQIVNDFQKGDIAEGYSVSREKKESFPLTVTSAQKNPTAFYLCASSIADSTDTQYFGPGTRLTVL.

V is TRBV12-3 or TRBV12-4 and J is TRBJ1-2; D uncertain. The length of the CDR3 is 12 residues. Trimming removed 5 bases at V and 1 base at J, with 5 bases between. Here the CDR3 DNA reads TGTGCCAGCAGTCAACTTAACTATGGCTACACCTTC. It specifies CASSQLNYGYTF.

This clone was counted between two and nine times. This chain connects TRBV5-1 to TRBJ1-1; D is uncertain. Trimming stripped 0 bases from V and 1 base from J, with 10 bases between. The CDR3 consists of 15 residues. Per the germline V gene, CDR1 is SGHRS and CDR2 is YFSETQ. The CDR3 reads CASSLVGKWNTEAFF. The CDR3 bases are TGCGCCAGCAGCTTGGTCGGGAAGTGGAACACTGAAGCTTTCTTT. The full variable domain, rest sourced from reference TRBV5-1 and TRBJ1-1, is KAGVTQTPRYLIKTRGQQVTLSCSPISGHRSVSWYQQTPGQGLQFLFEYFSETQRNKGNFPGRFSGRQFSNSRSEMNVSTLELGDSALYLCASSLVGKWNTEAFFGQGTRLTVV.

This chain joins TRBV18 and TRBJ2-7; TRBD2 matches 15 bases. The germline V gene encodes CDR1 KGHSH and CDR2 LQKENI. The CDR3 runs 15 residues. V shed 2 bases and J 7 bases; nucleotides not matched to a gene: 3. DNA for the CDR3: TGTGCCAGCTCACCAAGGACTAGCGGGGGGGCAGAGCAGTACTTC. Residues: CASSPRTSGGAEQYF.

V and J are TRBV7-9 and TRBJ1-2; D is uncertain. The CDR3 extends over 12 amino acids. CDR1 and CDR2 (germline): SEHNR, FQNEAQ (reference sequence). V lost 1 base to trimming and J lost 7 bases, with 7 bases between them. CDR3 protein: CASSLGQLGYTF. CDR3 DNA sequence: TGTGCCAGCAGCTTAGGACAACTTGGCTACACCTTC.

The chain recombines TRBV4-1 with TRBJ1-5; D gene ambiguous. Looked up from germline, CDR1 is MGHRA and CDR2 is YSYEKL. The V end lost 1 base, the J end lost 1 base, and 8 bases lay between the germline ends. The CDR3 length is 15 residues. The CDR3 region is CASSQVGSSNQPQHF. The CDR3 coding sequence is TGCGCCAGCAGCCAAGTCGGGTCCAGCAATCAGCCCCAGCATTTT.

The V gene is TRBV3-1 (or the pseudogene TRBV3-2), the J gene TRBJ2-5, with D possibly called TRBD1 or TRBD2 (5 bases each). Germline V CDR1 and CDR2: LGHDT, YNNKEL (reference sequence). The V end was cut by 4 bases, the J end by 4 bases, with 22 bases between. The CDR3 loop spans 17 amino acids. The DNA of the CDR3 is TGTGCCAGCAGCCCCGACCGGTGGGCCCAGGGAGTAGAGACCCAGTACTTC. As protein: CASSPDRWAQGVETQYF.